Detailed here is one T cell receptor beta chain. Generated by immunoSEQ multiplex PCR, the TCRdb table keeps only in-frame clones and is missing some. In the table there are 35,000 to 50,000 clones, less than 90% of which are singletons. V lost 5 bases and J lost 5, with 22 bases in between. In germline, CDR1 is SGHVT, CDR2 SQSDAQ. This CDR3 spans 16 amino acids. This specimen belongs to a study of control samples from healthy donors and cancer patients. The chain carries TRBV7-4 and TRBJ2-7, with D possibly being TRBD2 (6 bases). The source is a man aged 55-75 years in good health. Specimen: blood. The chain's CDR3 is CASSPEGREIRDEQYF. As DNA, the CDR3 is TGTGCCAGCAGCCCCGAGGGCCGGGAGATAAGGGACGAGCAGTACTTC.